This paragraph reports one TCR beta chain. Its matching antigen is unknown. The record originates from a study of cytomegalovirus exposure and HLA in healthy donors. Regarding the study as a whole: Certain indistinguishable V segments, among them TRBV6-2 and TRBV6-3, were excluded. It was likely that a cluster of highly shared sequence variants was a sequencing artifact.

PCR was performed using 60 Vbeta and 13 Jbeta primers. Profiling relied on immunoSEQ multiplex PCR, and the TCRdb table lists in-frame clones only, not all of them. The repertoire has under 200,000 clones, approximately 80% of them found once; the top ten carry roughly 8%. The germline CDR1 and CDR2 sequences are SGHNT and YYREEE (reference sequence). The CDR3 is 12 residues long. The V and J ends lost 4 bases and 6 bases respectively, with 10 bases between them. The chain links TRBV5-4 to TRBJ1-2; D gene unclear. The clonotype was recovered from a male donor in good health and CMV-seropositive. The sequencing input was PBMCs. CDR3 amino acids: CASSRREDGYTF. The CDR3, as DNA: TGTGCCAGCAGCAGACGCGAGGATGGCTACACCTTC.